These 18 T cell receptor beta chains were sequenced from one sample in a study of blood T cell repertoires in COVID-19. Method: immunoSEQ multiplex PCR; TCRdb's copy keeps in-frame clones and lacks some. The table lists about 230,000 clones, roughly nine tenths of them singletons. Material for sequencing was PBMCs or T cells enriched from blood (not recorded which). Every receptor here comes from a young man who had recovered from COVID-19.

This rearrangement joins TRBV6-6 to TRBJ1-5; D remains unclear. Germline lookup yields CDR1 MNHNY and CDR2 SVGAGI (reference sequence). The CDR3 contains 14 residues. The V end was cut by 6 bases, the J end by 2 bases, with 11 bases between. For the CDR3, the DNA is TGTGCCAGCAGGATGGGAGCGGGCAATCAGCCCCAGCATTTT. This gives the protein CASRMGAGNQPQHF.

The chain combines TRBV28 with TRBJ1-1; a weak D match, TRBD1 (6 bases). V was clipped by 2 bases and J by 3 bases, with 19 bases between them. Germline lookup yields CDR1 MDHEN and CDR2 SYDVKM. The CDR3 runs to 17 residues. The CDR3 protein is CASSLSPGGVGYTEAFF. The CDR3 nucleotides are TGTGCCAGCAGTTTAAGTCCTGGGGGCGTGGGGTACACTGAAGCTTTCTTT. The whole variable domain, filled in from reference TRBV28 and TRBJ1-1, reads DVKVTQSSRYLVKRTGEKVFLECVQDMDHENMFWYRQDPGLGLRLIYFSYDVKMKEKGDIPEGYSVSREKKERFSLILESASTNQTSMYLCASSLSPGGVGYTEAFFGQGTRLTVV.

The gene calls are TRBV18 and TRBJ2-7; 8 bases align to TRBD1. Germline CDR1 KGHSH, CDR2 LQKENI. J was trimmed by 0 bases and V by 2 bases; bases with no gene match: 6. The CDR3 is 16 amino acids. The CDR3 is CASSPGDRLISYEQYF. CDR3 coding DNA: TGTGCCAGCTCACCAGGGGACAGGCTGATCTCCTACGAGCAGTACTTC.

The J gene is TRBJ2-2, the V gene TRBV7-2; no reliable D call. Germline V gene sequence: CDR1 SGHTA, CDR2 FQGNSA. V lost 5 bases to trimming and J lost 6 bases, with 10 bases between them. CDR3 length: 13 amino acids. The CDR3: CASSATIAGELFF. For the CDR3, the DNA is TGTGCCAGCAGCGCTACTATCGCCGGGGAGCTGTTTTTT.

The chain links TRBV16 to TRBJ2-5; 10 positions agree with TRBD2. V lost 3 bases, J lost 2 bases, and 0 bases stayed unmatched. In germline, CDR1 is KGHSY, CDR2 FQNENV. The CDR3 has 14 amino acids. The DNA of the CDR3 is TGTGCCAGCAGCCAGGGACTAGCGCAAGAGACCCAGTACTTC. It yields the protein CASSQGLAQETQYF.

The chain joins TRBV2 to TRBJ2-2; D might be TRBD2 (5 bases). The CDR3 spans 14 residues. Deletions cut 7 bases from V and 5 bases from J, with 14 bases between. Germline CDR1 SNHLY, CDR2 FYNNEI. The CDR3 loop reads CASNVIGGTGELFF. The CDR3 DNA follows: TGTGCCAGCAACGTGATTGGAGGAACCGGGGAGCTGTTTTTT.

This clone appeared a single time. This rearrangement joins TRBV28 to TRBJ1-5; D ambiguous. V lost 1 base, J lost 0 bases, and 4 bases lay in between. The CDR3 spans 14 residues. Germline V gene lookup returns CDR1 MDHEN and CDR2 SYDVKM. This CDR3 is CASSLSNSNQPQHF. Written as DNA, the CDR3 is TGTGCCAGCAGTTTATCAAATAGCAATCAGCCCCAGCATTTT.

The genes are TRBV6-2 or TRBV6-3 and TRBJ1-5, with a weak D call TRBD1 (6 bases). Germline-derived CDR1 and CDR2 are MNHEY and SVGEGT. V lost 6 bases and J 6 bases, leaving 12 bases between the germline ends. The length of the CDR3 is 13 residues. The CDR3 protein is CASSFDRSQPQHF. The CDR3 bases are TGTGCCAGCAGCTTCGACAGGTCTCAGCCCCAGCATTTT.

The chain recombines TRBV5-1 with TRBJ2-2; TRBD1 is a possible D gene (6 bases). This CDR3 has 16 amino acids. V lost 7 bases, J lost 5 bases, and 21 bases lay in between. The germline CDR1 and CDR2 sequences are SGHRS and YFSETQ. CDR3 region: CASAPRAGDITGELFF. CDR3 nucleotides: TGCGCCAGCGCTCCGAGGGCAGGGGATATAACCGGGGAGCTGTTTTTT.

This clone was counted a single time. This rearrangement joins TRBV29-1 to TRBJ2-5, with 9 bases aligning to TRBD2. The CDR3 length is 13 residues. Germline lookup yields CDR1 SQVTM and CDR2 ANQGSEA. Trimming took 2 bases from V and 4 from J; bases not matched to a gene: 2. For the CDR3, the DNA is TGCAGCGTTGAAAGCGGGAGGAGAGAGACCCAGTACTTC. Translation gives CSVESGRRETQYF.

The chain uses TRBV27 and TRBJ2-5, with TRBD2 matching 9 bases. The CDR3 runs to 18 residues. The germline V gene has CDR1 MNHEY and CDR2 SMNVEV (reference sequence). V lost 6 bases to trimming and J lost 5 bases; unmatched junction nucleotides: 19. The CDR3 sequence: CASREREREALGRETQYF. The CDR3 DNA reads TGTGCCAGCAGGGAACGGGAGCGGGAGGCACTGGGTCGGGAGACCCAGTACTTC.

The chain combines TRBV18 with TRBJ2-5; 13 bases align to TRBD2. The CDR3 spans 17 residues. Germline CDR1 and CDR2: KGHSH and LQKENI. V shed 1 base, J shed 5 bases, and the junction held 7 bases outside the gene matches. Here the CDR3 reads CASSPRSGLAGMETQYF. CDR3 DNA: TGTGCCAGCTCACCACGGTCGGGACTAGCGGGAATGGAGACCCAGTACTTC.

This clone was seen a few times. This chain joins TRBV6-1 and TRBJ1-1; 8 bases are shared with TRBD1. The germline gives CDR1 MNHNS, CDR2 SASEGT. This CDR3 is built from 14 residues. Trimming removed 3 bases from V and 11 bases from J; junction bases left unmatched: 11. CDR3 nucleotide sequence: TGTGCCAGCAGTGATGTGGGCAGGGGGCATGGGGCTTTCTTT. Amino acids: CASSDVGRGHGAFF.

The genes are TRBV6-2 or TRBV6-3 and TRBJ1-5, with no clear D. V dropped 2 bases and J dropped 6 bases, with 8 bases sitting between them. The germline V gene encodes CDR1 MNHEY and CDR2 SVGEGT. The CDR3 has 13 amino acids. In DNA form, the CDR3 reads TGTGCCAGCAGTTACGGAGGAACTCAGCCCCAGCATTTT. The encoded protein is CASSYGGTQPQHF.

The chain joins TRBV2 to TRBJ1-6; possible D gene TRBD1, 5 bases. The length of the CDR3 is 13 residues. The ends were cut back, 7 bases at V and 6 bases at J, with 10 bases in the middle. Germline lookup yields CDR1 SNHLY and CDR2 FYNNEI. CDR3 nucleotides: TGTGCCAGCACGGGGGACGGTAATTCACCCCTCCACTTT. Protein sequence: CASTGDGNSPLHF.

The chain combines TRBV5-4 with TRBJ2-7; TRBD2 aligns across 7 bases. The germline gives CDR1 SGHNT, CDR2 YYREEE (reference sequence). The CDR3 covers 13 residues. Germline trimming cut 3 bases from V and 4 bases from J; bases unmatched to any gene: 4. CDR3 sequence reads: CASSWGGVYEQYF. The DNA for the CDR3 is TGTGCCAGCAGCTGGGGGGGGGTGTACGAGCAGTACTTC.

The chain's CDR3 is CASSAGQGHYEQYF. CDR3 nucleotide sequence: TGCGCCAGCAGCGCAGGACAGGGCCACTACGAGCAGTACTTC. This chain uses TRBV5-1 with TRBJ2-7; 8 bases fit TRBD1. With V trimmed by 4 bases and J by 3 bases, 6 bases remained unmatched. The V gene's germline CDR1 is SGHRS and CDR2 YFSETQ. The length of the CDR3 is 14 residues.

CDR3 amino acids: CASSWTGTGLYEQYF. The CDR3 DNA reads as TGTGCCAGCAGTTGGACCGGGACAGGGTTATACGAGCAGTACTTC. This chain joins TRBV6-5 and TRBJ2-7; 9 nucleotides align to TRBD1. The V and J ends lost 4 bases and 4 bases, in that order; junction bases with no gene match: 8. Germline CDR1 and CDR2: MNHEY and SVGAGI. This CDR3 comprises 15 residues.